The 9 T cell receptor beta chains reported below all come from one sample, sequenced in a study of T cells in Graves' hyperthyroidism and ophthalmopathy. Researchers amplified the TCR beta CDR3 regions from RNA transcripts. The HTBI primer set drove a first-round RT-PCR of the TCR CDR3. In TCRdb, the multiplex PCR reads were re-called with MiXCR into one record per CDR3 protein. The sample has 390,000 or so distinct CDR3 sequences; roughly 14% are singletons. The sample consisted of blood. The receptor source for this set is a man aged 18 to 30 with Graves' ophthalmopathy.

This clonotype was seen a few times. The chain couples TRBV7-8 to TRBJ2-5; TRBD1 matches 10 bases. Germline values: CDR1 SGHVS, CDR2 FQNEAQ. V trimming: 2 bases; J trimming: 2 bases; junction bases outside the gene matches: 14. The CDR3 totals 19 residues. CDR3 residues: CASSLRDRGNSGRQETQYF. The CDR3 nucleotides read TGTGCCAGCAGCTTACGGGACAGGGGAAACTCGGGGAGACAAGAGACCCAGTACTTC.

The rearrangement joins TRBV25-1 to TRBJ2-5, with D maybe TRBD2 (6 bases). Germline CDR1 MGHDK, CDR2 SYGVNS. This CDR3 comprises 13 residues. Trimming removed 3 bases from V and 7 bases from J, with 12 bases in between. CDR3 coding DNA: TGTGCCAGCAGTGAGGGGGGTGGTGGGACCCAGTACTTC. Protein sequence: CASSEGGGGTQYF.

As regards this clonotype: A clone one base away is much larger, so this may be a read error. The gene calls are TRBV6-1 and TRBJ1-5, with D tentatively TRBD1 (5 bases). Germline V gives CDR1 MNHNS, CDR2 SASEGT. CDR3 size: 15 residues. The CDR3 loop is CASSEVQDSNQPRHF. For the CDR3, the DNA is TGTGCCAGCAGTGAAGTACAGGATAGCAATCAGCCCCGGCATTTT.

The V gene is TRBV19, the J gene TRBJ2-2, with D uncertain. The CDR3 consists of 12 residues. Germline CDR1 and CDR2: LNHDA and SQIVND (reference sequence). With 5 bases removed from V and 7 bases from J, the gap between germline ends came to 8 bases. The CDR3 spells CASSRSNGELFF. Written as DNA, the CDR3 is TGTGCCAGTAGTCGGTCGAACGGGGAGCTGTTTTTT.

The chain uses TRBV15 and TRBJ2-7; either TRBD1 or TRBD2 may fit D (5 bases each). V lost 1 base and J lost 1, with 11 bases in between. Germline lookup yields CDR1 LNHNV and CDR2 YYDKDF (reference sequence). This CDR3 spans 15 amino acids. The CDR3 reads CATSRAGSSSYEQYF. The CDR3 region has the DNA TGTGCCACCAGCAGAGCAGGGAGTAGTTCCTACGAGCAGTACTTC.

The table lists this clonotype with many counts. The chain joins TRBV7-9 to TRBJ2-7; 10 bases align to TRBD1. In germline, CDR1 is SEHNR, CDR2 FQNEAQ (reference sequence). V was pared by 5 bases and J by 6 bases, with 7 bases of the junction left unmatched. This CDR3 has 14 residues. In nucleotides, the CDR3 is TGTGCCAGCAGCGCGGGACAGGGGCTGGGCGAGCAGTACTTC. Translated: CASSAGQGLGEQYF. The full variable domain, its missing parts supplied by reference TRBV7-9 and TRBJ2-7, is DTGVSQNPRHKITKRGQNVTFRCDPISEHNRLYWYRQTLGQGPEFLTYFQNEAQLEKSRLLSDRFSAERPKGSFSTLEIQRTEQGDSAMYLCASSAGQGLGEQYFGPGTRLTVT.

This clonotype was seen at least ten times. V gene TRBV20-1 combines with J gene TRBJ2-3; 7 bases match TRBD1. The CDR3 length is 14 residues. V lost 2 bases to trimming and J lost 0 bases; unmatched junction nucleotides: 2. Germline V lookup: CDR1 DFQATT, CDR2 SNEGSKA (reference sequence). CDR3 loop: CSARNRGSTDTQYF. The CDR3 nucleotides read TGCAGTGCTAGAAACAGGGGTAGCACAGATACGCAGTATTTT.

This clonotype appeared a single time. The rearrangement uses TRBV29-1 and TRBJ1-1; no reliable D call. CDR3 length: 12 amino acids. CDR1 and CDR2 (germline): SQVTM, ANQGSEA. Trimming took 5 bases from V and 6 from J, leaving 13 bases between them. This CDR3 reads CSVQQWAAEAFF. The CDR3 DNA is TGCAGCGTTCAACAGTGGGCCGCTGAAGCTTTCTTT.

The chain recombines TRBV14 with TRBJ2-3; D call uncertain. Germline CDR1 and CDR2: SGHDN and FVKESK. Trimming took off 4 bases at V and 4 bases at J, with 12 bases between the two ends. The length of the CDR3 is 14 residues. CDR3 nucleotide sequence: TGTGCCAGCAGCCGCCGCCAGGTTCCAGATACGCAGTATTTT. Its protein product is CASSRRQVPDTQYF.